The entry that follows covers one T cell receptor beta chain sequence. This clone was observed a few times. Its recognized antigen is unknown. No per-base quality is available; no much larger clone lies one base away. This specimen's time point label, per the study, means: about eleven months on ibrutinib. For TCR beta library preparation, around 2.2 micrograms of genomic DNA was extracted from cryopreserved PBMCs. Longitudinal blood samples from CLL patients receiving ibrutinib monotherapy were subjected to high-throughput TCR beta sequencing. The patients were enrolled in a single-center, open-label phase 2 trial of ibrutinib monotherapy. The entry originates in a study of cytotoxic CD8 clonotypes in ibrutinib-treated CLL (dated by TCRdb to 2020 to 2023). Turning to the overall study: In this cohort, approximately 15 patients were treatment-naive and roughly ten were relapsed/refractory, while some 18 had unmutated IGHV. Responses were partial in approximately 24 patients and complete in 2; after median about 5.5 years follow-up, around 15 stayed in remission and 12 progressed. Samples at response were collected after a median of about 12 months of treatment, with a range of about 6 to 36 months. Samples averaged roughly 280,000 productive templates and more than 85,000 productive rearrangements. Longitudinal samples were obtainable from about 30% of the 86 participants in the trial. Cryopreserved peripheral blood mononuclear cells were collected at three points: before therapy, at response, and at either sustained remission or disease progression. Every remission and progressive disease sample was obtained while ibrutinib was still being received by the patients.

What the authors observed across the whole study: Public clonotypes were rare and either shrank or stayed stable during treatment, and the rise in clonality at ibrutinib response reflected expansion of private clonotypes. Clonality rose at ibrutinib response, remained stable during sustained remission, and dropped back toward baseline at progression. Lymph node repertoires were not examined, and the timing of sampling was not matched between patients in sustained remission and those whose disease progressed. Baseline clonality was found to be higher than that of age-matched healthy donors and was strongly correlated with circulating CD8+ T-cell counts.

A MiSeq instrument was used for deep resolution sequencing, which targeted depths ranging from 1 in 1 million up to 1 in 200,000 T cells, with coverage averaging 10x for each clonotype. The immunoSEQ hsTCRB Kit was used to generate the TCR beta libraries. As for the original processing: The data were analyzed with ImmunoSEQ Analyzer and ImmunoSEQ Data Assistant, and V, D and J gene assignments followed IMGT definitions. Clonality, which ranges from 0 to 1, was calculated as one minus the normalized Shannon entropy of productive rearrangement frequencies. Only overrepresented clonotypes making up at least 0.05% of the repertoire of each patient were included in the public clonotype analysis. Fewer than 15 age-matched healthy donor repertoires from immuneACCESS served as clonality controls. The table comes from immuneACCESS by way of TCRdb, which keeps in-frame sequences with V and J called. Part of the clones is missing from these tables; in studies checked, under half for an unresolved V gene and the rest for unknown reasons. The D gene and trimming were derived from the DNA, and the V and J assignments and clone size from that table. The sample yields some 200,000 clones; 70% were counted once. The top ten constitute about 6.4% of the sample.

This clonotype was obtained from a human donor with chronic lymphocytic leukemia. The sample in question was PBMCs, obtained after 12 months of ibrutinib treatment.

The CDR3 sequence is CAWSVFSQPQHF. The DNA sequence follows: TGTGCCTGGAGTGTGTTCAGTCAGCCCCAGCATTTT. The chain couples TRBV30 to TRBJ1-5, with no D gene named confidently. V is clipped by 0 bases and J by 6 bases, and the sequence between their germline boundaries is 6 bases long. CDR1 GTSNPN and CDR2 SVGIG are derived from the germline V gene (reference sequence). The CDR3 starts with the cysteine, ends with the phenylalanine, and has 12 residues. The DNA shown is the 36-base CDR3, in frame from base 1.